This T cell receptor (beta chain) was recovered during a study of T cells expressing NK-cell markers. Study details: It was sorted CD3+CD56-NKG2C+, CD3+CD56+NKG2C- and CD3+CD56+NKG2C+ T cells that provided the TCR beta repertoires. Findings and caveats of the study: Once again these clonotypes came out on top in the CD3+CD56-NKG2C+ fraction of a few donors.

This CDR3 comprises 14 residues. The germline CDR1 and CDR2 sequences are SGHNT and YYREEE (reference sequence). Points on this clonotype: Its target is unknown.

5'RACE template switching with UMIs generated TCR beta cDNA. TCRdb reprocessed the 5' RACE reads and stores each CDR3 protein as one record, lacking DNA. The sample's table shows about 460,000 distinct CDR3 sequences. The clonotype originates from a woman aged 50 to 65 in good health. Material: blood T cells: a sorted CD56 or NKG2C T cell subset, CD4+ or CD8+ T cells, or bulk PBMC T cells (not recorded which). The gene calls are TRBV5-4 and TRBJ2-5; the D call of TRBD1 rests on TCRdb alone, since no DNA is present to check it. The CDR3 here is CASSIGQVEETQYF.